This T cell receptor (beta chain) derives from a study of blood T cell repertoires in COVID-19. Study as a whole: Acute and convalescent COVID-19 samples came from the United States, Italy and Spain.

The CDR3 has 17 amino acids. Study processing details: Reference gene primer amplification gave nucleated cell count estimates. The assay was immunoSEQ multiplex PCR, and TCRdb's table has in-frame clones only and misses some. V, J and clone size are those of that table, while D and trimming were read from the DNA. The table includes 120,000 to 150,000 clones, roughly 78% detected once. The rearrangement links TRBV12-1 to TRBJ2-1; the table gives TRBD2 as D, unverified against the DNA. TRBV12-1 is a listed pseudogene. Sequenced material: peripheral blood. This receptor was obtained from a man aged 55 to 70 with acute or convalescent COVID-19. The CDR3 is CASSFAPGLASYNEQFF. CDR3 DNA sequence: TGTGCCAGCAGCTTTGCCCCGGGACTAGCCTCCTACAATGAGCAGTTCTTC.